The next 25 T cell receptor beta chains were all read from a single sample in a study of T cells after yellow fever vaccination. Each CDR3 protein is one row after TCRdb ran MiXCR on the 5' RACE reads. The sample records approximately 110,000 distinct CDR3 sequences, 7.4% being singletons. Sequences were derived from CD4+ T cells sorted from PBMCs, sampled 10 to 11 days after the first yellow fever vaccination. The receptors here all came from a man between 18 and 35 years old who received the YFV17D yellow fever vaccine.

This clonotype was seen at least ten times. The chain has TRBV20-1 and TRBJ1-1, with D possibly being TRBD1 (5 bases). The V end was cut by 0 bases, the J end by 2 bases, with 13 bases between. Germline V gene sequence: CDR1 DFQATT, CDR2 SNEGSKA (reference sequence). This CDR3 contains 15 residues. The CDR3 DNA follows: TGCAGTGCTAGAGAGAGCGGGGCACCCAACACTGAAGCTTTCTTT. Its translation is CSARESGAPNTEAFF.

This clonotype showed up many times. The V call is TRBV27, the J call TRBJ1-1, with unresolved D. CDR1 and CDR2 from the germline V gene are MNHEY and SMNVEV (reference sequence). CDR3 length equals 13 residues. Trimming shortened V by 6 bases and J by 6 bases, and 14 bases separated the two germline ends. This chain's CDR3 is CASRPTGLAEAFF. The CDR3 region has the DNA TGTGCCAGCAGGCCAACGGGGTTGGCTGAAGCTTTCTTT.

Points on this clonotype: A read error is possible here, since a much larger clone lies one base away. The chain carries TRBV5-1 and TRBJ1-4; D possibly corresponds to TRBD1 (6 bases). There are 15 residues in the CDR3. CDR1 is SGHRS and CDR2 is YFSETQ in the germline V gene. Trimming left V 4 bases short and J 6 bases short, with 16 bases between. CDR3 sequence: CASSLTTRGYEKLFF. The CDR3 region has the DNA TGCGCCAGCAGCCTTACGACAAGGGGGTATGAAAAACTGTTTTTT.

This clonotype was detected once. The CDR3: CASRATELYEQYF. The CDR3 DNA sequence: TGTGCCAGCAGAGCGACAGAGCTCTACGAGCAGTACTTC. The genes are TRBV2 and TRBJ2-7, with D perhaps matching TRBD1 (5 bases). The germline V and J ends were trimmed by 6 bases and 3 bases, with 12 bases remaining between them. Germline CDR1 SNHLY, CDR2 FYNNEI. The CDR3 consists of 13 residues.

This clonotype was seen a handful of times. The chain employs TRBV28 and TRBJ2-1; D could derive from TRBD1 or TRBD2 (5 bases each). The CDR3 totals 17 residues. V was clipped by 6 bases and J by 2 bases, with 20 bases between them. Germline CDR1 is MDHEN and CDR2 is SYDVKM. As DNA, the CDR3 is TGTGCCAGCAGCCACGAGGGGACGAGGACTCCCTACAATGAGCAGTTCTTC. It is translated as CASSHEGTRTPYNEQFF.

With respect to this clonotype: As the CDR3 is not closed by the conserved phenylalanine or tryptophan, this likely results from a read error. The gene calls are TRBV5-1 and TRBJ2-3; D is ambiguous. The CDR3 has 13 residues. The germline CDR1 and CDR2 sequences are SGHRS and YFSETQ. V gave up 0 bases and J gave up 1 base, with 3 bases separating them. CDR3 bases: TGCGCCAGCAGCTTGGCCCGCACAGATACGCAGTATTTA. Translated, it gives CASSLARTDTQYL.

In this sample, this clonotype turned up a few times. The V and J genes are TRBV6-5 and TRBJ2-2, with D possibly TRBD2 on 6 matching bases. V lost 2 bases and J lost 1, with 11 bases in between. Looked up from germline, CDR1 is MNHEY and CDR2 is SVGAGI. The CDR3 consists of 16 residues. Here the CDR3 reads CASSYGTGVNTGELFF. CDR3 coding DNA: TGTGCCAGCAGTTACGGGACGGGGGTGAACACCGGGGAGCTGTTTTTT.

This clonotype came up many times. V is TRBV6-2 or TRBV6-3 and J is TRBJ1-2; tentative D call: TRBD1 (6 bases). The germline CDR1 and CDR2 sequences are MNHEY and SVGEGT. This CDR3 region has 13 residues. V lost 4 bases to trimming and J lost 6 bases, with 12 bases between them. The CDR3 sequence: CASSLSTGNGYTF. The CDR3 nucleotides are TGTGCCAGCAGTTTATCCACAGGGAATGGCTACACCTTC.

This clonotype was seen many times. One junction end does not reproduce the germline sequence, and a read error may be involved. The V call is TRBV7-7, the J call TRBJ2-1; 7 bases line up with TRBD1. This CDR3 comprises 14 residues. The germline V gene has CDR1 SSHAT and CDR2 FNYEAQ (reference sequence). CDR3 DNA: TGTGCTAGCAGCTTAGGGGGCGTCGGGGCTGAGCAGTTCTTC. Amino acids: CASSLGGVGAEQFF.

This clonotype was recorded a few times. The chain employs TRBV7-2 and TRBJ2-5; 7 bases fit TRBD2. Per the germline V gene, CDR1 is SGHTA and CDR2 is FQGNSA. J gave up 2 bases and V 5 bases, and 5 bases lay outside the gene matches. The CDR3 totals 14 residues. This CDR3 is CASSQAGWQETQYF. The CDR3 DNA is TGTGCCAGCAGCCAAGCGGGGTGGCAAGAGACCCAGTACTTC. Full variable domain (outside the CDR3, taken from reference TRBV7-2 and TRBJ2-5): GAGVSQSPSNKVTEKGKDVELRCDPISGHTALYWYRQSLGQGLEFLIYFQGNSAPDKSGLPSDRFSAERTGGSVSTLTIQRTQQEDSAVYLCASSQAGWQETQYFGPGTRLLVL.

This clonotype was seen many times. The CDR3 DNA reads TGTGCCAGCAGTTTGAGTCCTTATAACTATGGCTACACCTTC. It specifies CASSLSPYNYGYTF. The chain is built from TRBV6-5 and TRBJ1-2; the D is unclear. This CDR3 has 14 amino acids. Germline CDR1 is MNHEY and CDR2 is SVGAGI. Trimming shortened V by 4 bases and J by 1 base, and 10 bases separated the two germline ends.

This clonotype was seen many times. The gene calls are TRBV11-3 and TRBJ1-1, with TRBD1 as a possible D gene (5 bases). V lost 5 bases and J 5 bases, leaving 24 bases between the germline ends. Germline CDR1 reads SGHNT; CDR2 reads YENEEA. The length of the CDR3 is 17 residues. CDR3: CASSPASGNTVWTEAFF. DNA for the CDR3: TGTGCCAGCAGCCCCGCGTCAGGGAATACGGTATGGACTGAAGCTTTCTTT.

This clonotype was counted many times. The V and J genes are TRBV19 and TRBJ1-4, with D perhaps TRBD1 (5 bases). The CDR3 length is 13 residues. Trimming removed 7 bases from V and 10 bases from J, with 16 bases in between. Germline V gene sequence: CDR1 LNHDA, CDR2 SQIVND (reference sequence). The CDR3 bases are TGTGCCAGTAAAACAGGCGATAGTAGAAAACTGTTTTTT. Its translation is CASKTGDSRKLFF.

This clonotype was seen many times. The DNA of the CDR3 is TGTGCCAGCAGCCCTATGCAGTCTAACTATGGCTACACCTTC. Protein: CASSPMQSNYGYTF. The rearrangement uses TRBV5-6 and TRBJ1-2; D is uncertain. The CDR3 consists of 14 residues. CDR1 is SGHDT and CDR2 is YYEEEE in the germline V gene. V was cut by 4 bases and J by 0 bases, with 10 bases left in between.

In this sample, this clonotype turned up many times. The J gene is TRBJ1-2, the V gene TRBV20-1; a possible D gene is TRBD1 (6 bases). In germline, CDR1 is DFQATT, CDR2 SNEGSKA (reference sequence). CDR3 size: 14 residues. Trimming took off 2 bases at V and 6 bases at J, with 16 bases between the two ends. The CDR3 region has the DNA TGCAGTGCTAGAAGAAGGGCAGGGGAGGATGGCTACACCTTC. Protein product: CSARRRAGEDGYTF.

This clonotype was seen repeatedly, ten times or more. At one end the junction does not follow the germline gene, possibly because of a read error. The rearrangement joins TRBV7-2 to TRBJ2-3, with D hard to call. The CDR3 is 14 residues long. The germline gives CDR1 SGHTA, CDR2 FQGNSA. As DNA, the CDR3 is TGTGCCAGCAGCCCCCAAGAACGGGCAGTTAGGTTCCTTTTT. Its protein is CASSPQERAVRFLF.

This clonotype was detected ten times or more. V usage is TRBV5-1 and J usage is TRBJ2-7; D remains ambiguous. From germline, CDR1 is SGHRS and CDR2 YFSETQ. This CDR3 has 15 residues. V was trimmed by 2 bases and J by 0 bases, leaving 12 bases between them. CDR3 nucleotides: TGCGCCAGCAGCTTTAATGCCCTCAACTCCTACGAGCAGTACTTC. Protein product: CASSFNALNSYEQYF.

This clonotype was observed many times. The rearrangement links TRBV5-1 to TRBJ2-5; 8 bases agree with TRBD2. Germline CDR1 SGHRS, CDR2 YFSETQ. This CDR3 has 14 amino acids. J was trimmed by 5 bases and V by 4 bases; bases with no gene match: 7. The chain's CDR3 is CASSASGSRETQYF. The CDR3 nucleotides read TGCGCCAGCAGCGCAAGCGGGAGTCGGGAGACCCAGTACTTC.

At least ten counts were recorded for this clonotype. The chain carries TRBV20-1 and TRBJ2-1; D may be TRBD2 (6 bases). Germline V gene sequence: CDR1 DFQATT, CDR2 SNEGSKA (reference sequence). The CDR3 loop spans 15 amino acids. With 0 bases removed from V and 5 bases from J, the gap between germline ends came to 14 bases. CDR3 amino acids: CSARDARLVNNEQFF. As DNA, the CDR3 is TGCAGTGCTAGAGATGCGCGACTAGTGAACAATGAGCAGTTCTTC.

There are many counts of this clonotype. This chain uses TRBV15 with TRBJ1-2; tentatively, D is TRBD1 (6 bases). The CDR3 has 15 amino acids. V was pared by 0 bases and J by 8 bases, with 16 bases between. Germline V lookup: CDR1 LNHNV, CDR2 YYDKDF (reference sequence). The DNA of the CDR3 is TGTGCCACCAGCAGAGATCGGACGGGGGCAGGAGGCTACACCTTC. Its translation: CATSRDRTGAGGYTF.

There are many counts of this clonotype. The V call is TRBV7-3, the J call TRBJ2-3, with D unresolved. Between the trimmed V and J ends, which lost 2 bases and 0 bases, there was a span of 6 bases. The CDR3 runs to 14 residues. Germline V gene sequence: CDR1 SGHTA, CDR2 FQGTGA. Here the CDR3 DNA reads TGTGCCAGCAGCTTAGGGGTTAGCACAGATACGCAGTATTTT. Amino acid sequence: CASSLGVSTDTQYF. Full variable domain (remainder filled in from reference TRBV7-3 and TRBJ2-3): GAGVSQTPSNKVTEKGKYVELRCDPISGHTALYWYRQSLGQGPEFLIYFQGTGAADDSGLPNDRFFAVRPEGSVSTLKIQRTERGDSAVYLCASSLGVSTDTQYFGPGTRLTVL.

This clonotype was seen at least ten times. This chain links TRBV15 with TRBJ2-5, with unresolved D. V was trimmed by 8 bases and J by 4 bases, leaving 20 bases between them. This CDR3 contains 15 residues. Germline V gene sequence: CDR1 LNHNV, CDR2 YYDKDF (reference sequence). CDR3 amino acids: CATGESKTAGETQYF. For the CDR3, the DNA is TGTGCCACCGGAGAATCAAAGACCGCCGGAGAGACCCAGTACTTC.

This clonotype was observed at least ten times. The V and J genes are TRBV15 and TRBJ1-4, with D tentatively TRBD1 (6 bases). Trimming took off 0 bases at V and 7 bases at J, with 15 bases between the two ends. CDR1 LNHNV and CDR2 YYDKDF come from the germline V gene (reference sequence). The CDR3 runs to 16 residues. The CDR3: CATSRDLAGGGEKLFF. CDR3 sequence (DNA): TGTGCCACCAGCAGAGATCTCGCAGGAGGGGGTGAAAAACTGTTTTTT.

This clonotype occurred a few times. The CDR3 here is CASSAGGADTQYF. The CDR3 DNA reads as TGTGCCAGCAGTGCAGGTGGGGCAGATACGCAGTATTTT. This chain connects TRBV2 to TRBJ2-3; D is unclear. This CDR3 has 13 amino acids. The germline gives CDR1 SNHLY, CDR2 FYNNEI. The V end was cut by 4 bases, the J end by 4 bases, with 9 bases between.

This clonotype was detected many times. The V gene is TRBV7-3, the J gene TRBJ2-1; 13 bases line up with TRBD2. Germline V gives CDR1 SGHTA, CDR2 FQGTGA. The ends lost 5 bases at V and 7 bases at J; junction bases unmatched: 5. The CDR3 loop spans 15 amino acids. CDR3 region: CASSQTSGGANEQFF. The CDR3 DNA is TGTGCCAGCAGCCAAACTAGCGGGGGGGCAAATGAGCAGTTCTTC.